This T cell receptor (beta chain) stems from a study of blood T cell repertoires in COVID-19. About the study: Some COVID-19 samples were acute and others convalescent; all came from the United States, Italy and Spain. In each case, the material was cDNA or gDNA derived from T cells, B-cell-depleted T cells, or PBMCs.

Those enrolled in Seattle joined during active infection and were followed longitudinally afterward. Deletions cut 2 bases from V and 4 bases from J, with 18 bases between. CDR3 size: 17 residues. Original data processing: Reference gene primer amplification in the assay estimated nucleated cell counts. Generated by immunoSEQ multiplex PCR, the TCRdb table keeps only in-frame clones and is missing some. V and J calls and clone size follow that table, whereas D and trimming were derived from the DNA. The sample includes roughly 340,000 clones, around 92% of them seen just once. This clonotype was sampled from a woman under 40 with COVID-19, enrolled during active disease. The sequenced sample consisted of peripheral blood. This chain connects TRBV23-1 to TRBJ2-1, with a weak D call TRBD2 (6 bases). TRBV23-1 is labeled an ORF, and its function is uncertain. The CDR3 protein is CASSQTSTPGGYNEQFF. The CDR3 region has the DNA TGCGCCAGCAGTCAAACCAGCACCCCCGGGGGATACAATGAGCAGTTCTTC.